This TCR beta chain comes out of a study of identical twins. Study observations and caveats: With abundant cord blood beta clonotypes, insertions were fewer; memory repertoires showed no such pattern.

After template switching added a universal primer site, the resulting cDNA carried unique molecular identifiers. One entry per CDR3 protein results from TCRdb running MiXCR on the 5' RACE reads. The sample carries approximately 300,000 distinct CDR3 sequences, roughly 8.6% recorded once. Trimming at V came to 0 bases and at J to 1 base, leaving 9 bases not matched to a gene. The CDR3 spans 18 residues. Germline loops: CDR1 LGHNA, CDR2 YSLEER. On this clonotype: Its antigen is unidentified.

The sample was also linked to a second study, of yellow fever vaccine responses in identical twins. This second study notes: Twins' vaccine T cell responses were reported to seem partly convergent and partly personalized.

Source material: CD8+ T cells sorted from blood. This chain links TRBV4-3 with TRBJ2-7, with 10 bases that match TRBD2. The origin of this receptor is a woman aged 18 to 35 in good health. CDR3 sequence: CASSQDVASGSMSYEQYF. Written as DNA, the CDR3 is TGCGCCAGCAGCCAAGATGTGGCTAGCGGGAGTATGTCCTACGAGCAGTACTTC.